This entry features one T cell receptor beta chain sequence. The sample comes from a study of T cell changes during pregnancy in multiple sclerosis. Per germline, CDR1 ENHRY and CDR2 SYGVKD. CDR3 length: 11 residues. TCRdb's copy holds only in-frame clones and misses some; the assay was immunoSEQ multiplex PCR. The data show around 40,000 clones, around 92% seen once. The J gene is TRBJ2-7, the V gene TRBV10-3; a weak D match, TRBD2 (6 bases). The source was CD8+ T cells from peripheral blood mononuclear cells, collected before pregnancy. The TCR comes from a female donor with multiple sclerosis, enrolled in a pregnancy study. The CDR3 region has the DNA TGTGCGTGCGGGACGGGCTACGAGCAGTACTTC. It is translated as CACGTGYEQYF.